Here is one T cell receptor beta chain with its context. Its antigen is still unknown. Germline assignment: CDR1 MNHEY and CDR2 SMNVEV (reference sequence). The ends were cut back, 4 bases at V and 7 bases at J, with 13 bases in the middle. CDR3 size: 13 residues. TCRdb reprocessed the 5' RACE reads with MiXCR, giving one entry per CDR3 protein. Found here are over 300,000 distinct CDR3 sequences, under 25% of them singletons; the top ten hold roughly a fifth. The entry originates in a study of T-cell memory formation after mild COVID-19. Findings and caveats of the study: Later expanders leaned toward CD4+, whereas clones contracting from day 15 to 85 were balanced CD4/CD8. Among clones peaking at day 37 in the second wave, SARS-CoV-2 specificity remained unconfirmed. Researchers found some responding clones in pre-infection memory, a sign that cross-reactive memory joined. The main location of contracting CD4+ clones was CM and EM, and that of contracting CD8+ clones was EMRA.

The sequenced material came from PBMCs or a T cell subset sorted from them (not recorded which). The TCR was taken from a man aged 18 to 30 who had mild COVID-19 (a few samples of this study predate the infection). Cell type and time point are not known. The chain has TRBV27 and TRBJ2-5, with D unclear. As DNA, the CDR3 is TGTGCCAGCAGTTCCAGACGGTGGCGGACCCAGTACTTC. Translation: CASSSRRWRTQYF.